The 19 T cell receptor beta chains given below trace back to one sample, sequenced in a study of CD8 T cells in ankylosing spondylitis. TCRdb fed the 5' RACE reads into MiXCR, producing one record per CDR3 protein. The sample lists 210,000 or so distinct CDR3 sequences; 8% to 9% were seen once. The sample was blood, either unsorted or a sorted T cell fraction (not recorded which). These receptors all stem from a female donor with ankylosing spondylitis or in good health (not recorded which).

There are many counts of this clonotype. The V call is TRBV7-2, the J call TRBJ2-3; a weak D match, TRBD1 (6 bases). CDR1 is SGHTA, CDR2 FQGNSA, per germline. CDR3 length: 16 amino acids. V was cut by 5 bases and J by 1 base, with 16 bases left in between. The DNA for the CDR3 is TGTGCCAGCAGCGCAGGGACATTCTACGGCACAGATACGCAGTATTTT. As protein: CASSAGTFYGTDTQYF.

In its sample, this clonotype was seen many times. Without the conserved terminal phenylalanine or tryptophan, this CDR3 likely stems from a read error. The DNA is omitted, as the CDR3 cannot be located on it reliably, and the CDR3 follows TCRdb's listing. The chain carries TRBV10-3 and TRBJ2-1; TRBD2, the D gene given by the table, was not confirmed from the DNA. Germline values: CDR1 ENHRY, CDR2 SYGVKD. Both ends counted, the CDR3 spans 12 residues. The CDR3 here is CAISETSGSMAV.

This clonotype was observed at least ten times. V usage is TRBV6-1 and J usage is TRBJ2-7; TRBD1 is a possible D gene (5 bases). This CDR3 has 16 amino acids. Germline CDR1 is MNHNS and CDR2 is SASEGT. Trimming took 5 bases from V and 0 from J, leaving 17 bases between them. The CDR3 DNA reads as TGTGCCAGCAGTCCTTCGACAGTGTCGAGCTCCTACGAGCAGTACTTC. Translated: CASSPSTVSSSYEQYF.

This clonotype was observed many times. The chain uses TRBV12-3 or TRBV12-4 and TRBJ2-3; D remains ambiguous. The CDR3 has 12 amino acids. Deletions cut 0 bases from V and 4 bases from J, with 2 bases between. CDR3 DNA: TGTGCCAGCAGTTTAGCCGCAGATACGCAGTATTTT. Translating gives CASSLAADTQYF.

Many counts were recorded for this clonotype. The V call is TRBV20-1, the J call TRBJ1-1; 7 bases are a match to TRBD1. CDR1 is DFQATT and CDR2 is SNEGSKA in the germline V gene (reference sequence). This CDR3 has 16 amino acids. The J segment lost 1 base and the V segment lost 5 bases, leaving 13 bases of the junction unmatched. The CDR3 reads CSAPSLHRDRNTEAFF. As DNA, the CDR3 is TGCAGTGCTCCCTCCTTACACCGGGACAGGAACACTGAAGCTTTCTTT.

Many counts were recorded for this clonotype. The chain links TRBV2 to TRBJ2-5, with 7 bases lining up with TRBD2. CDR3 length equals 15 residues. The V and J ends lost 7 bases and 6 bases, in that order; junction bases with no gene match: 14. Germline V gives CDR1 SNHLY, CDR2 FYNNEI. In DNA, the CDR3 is TGTGCCAGCATTAAGCGGGAAGTAAGCGAAAAGACCCAGTACTTC. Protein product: CASIKREVSEKTQYF.

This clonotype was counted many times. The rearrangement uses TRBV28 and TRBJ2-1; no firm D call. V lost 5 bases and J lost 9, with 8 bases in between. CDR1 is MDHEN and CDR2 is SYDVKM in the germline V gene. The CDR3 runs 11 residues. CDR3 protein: CASSSVVEQFF. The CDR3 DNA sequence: TGTGCCAGCAGTAGCGTGGTTGAGCAGTTCTTC.

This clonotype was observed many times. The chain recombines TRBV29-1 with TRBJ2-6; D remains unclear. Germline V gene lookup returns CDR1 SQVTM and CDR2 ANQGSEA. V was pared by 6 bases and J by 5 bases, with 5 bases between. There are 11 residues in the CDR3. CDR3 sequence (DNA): TGCAGCGTATCACGGGCCAACGTCCTGACTTTC. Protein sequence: CSVSRANVLTF.

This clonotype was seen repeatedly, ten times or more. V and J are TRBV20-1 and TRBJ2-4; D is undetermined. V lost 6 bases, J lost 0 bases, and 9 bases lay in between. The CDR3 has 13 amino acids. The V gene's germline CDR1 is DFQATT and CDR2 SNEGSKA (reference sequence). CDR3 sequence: CSASAIAKNIQYF. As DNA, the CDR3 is TGCAGTGCGTCGGCCATAGCCAAAAACATTCAGTACTTC.

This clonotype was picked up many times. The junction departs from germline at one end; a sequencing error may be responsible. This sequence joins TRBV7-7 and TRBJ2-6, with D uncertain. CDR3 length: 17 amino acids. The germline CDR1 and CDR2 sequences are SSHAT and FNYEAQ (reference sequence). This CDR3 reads CASSPRPRSSGANVLTF. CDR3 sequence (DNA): TGTGCTAGCAGCCCCCGGCCTCGCAGCTCTGGGGCCAACGTCCTGACTTTC.

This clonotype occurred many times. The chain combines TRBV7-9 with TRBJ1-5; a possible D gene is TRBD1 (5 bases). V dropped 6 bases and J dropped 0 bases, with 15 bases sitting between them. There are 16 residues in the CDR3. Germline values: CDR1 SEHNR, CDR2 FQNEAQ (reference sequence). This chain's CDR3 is CASRGDGEHSNQPQHF. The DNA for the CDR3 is TGTGCCAGCAGGGGGGACGGCGAACATAGCAATCAGCCCCAGCATTTT.

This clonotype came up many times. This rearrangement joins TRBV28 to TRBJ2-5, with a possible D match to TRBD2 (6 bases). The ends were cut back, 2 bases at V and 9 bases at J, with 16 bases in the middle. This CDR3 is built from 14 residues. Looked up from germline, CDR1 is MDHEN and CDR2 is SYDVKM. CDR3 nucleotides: TGTGCCAGCAGTTTAACGGCTAGCGCTATGGCCCAGTACTTC. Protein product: CASSLTASAMAQYF.

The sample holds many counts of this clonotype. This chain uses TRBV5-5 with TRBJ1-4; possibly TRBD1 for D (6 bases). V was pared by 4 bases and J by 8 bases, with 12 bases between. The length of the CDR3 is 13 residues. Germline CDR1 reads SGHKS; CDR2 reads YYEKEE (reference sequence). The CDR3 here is CASSPPRGEKLFF. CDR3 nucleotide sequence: TGTGCCAGCAGCCCCCCTAGGGGGGAAAAACTGTTTTTT. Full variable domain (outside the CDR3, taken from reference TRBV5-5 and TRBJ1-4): DAGVTQSPTHLIKTRGQQVTLRCSPISGHKSVSWYQQVLGQGPQFIFQYYEKEERGRGNFPDRFSARQFPNYSSELNVNALLLGDSALYLCASSPPRGEKLFFGSGTQLSVL.

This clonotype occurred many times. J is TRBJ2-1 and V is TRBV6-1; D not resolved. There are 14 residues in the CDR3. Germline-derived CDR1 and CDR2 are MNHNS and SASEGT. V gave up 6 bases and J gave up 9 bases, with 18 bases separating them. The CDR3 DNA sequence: TGTGCCAGCAGCTCTGTTGGGGTGTATGGTGAGCAGTTCTTC. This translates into CASSSVGVYGEQFF.

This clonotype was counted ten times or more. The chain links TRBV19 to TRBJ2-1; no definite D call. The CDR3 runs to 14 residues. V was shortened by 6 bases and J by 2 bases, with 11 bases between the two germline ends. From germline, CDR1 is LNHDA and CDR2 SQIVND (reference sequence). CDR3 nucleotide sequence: TGTGCCAGTAGATCATGGTCCCCCTACAATGAGCAGTTCTTC. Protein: CASRSWSPYNEQFF.

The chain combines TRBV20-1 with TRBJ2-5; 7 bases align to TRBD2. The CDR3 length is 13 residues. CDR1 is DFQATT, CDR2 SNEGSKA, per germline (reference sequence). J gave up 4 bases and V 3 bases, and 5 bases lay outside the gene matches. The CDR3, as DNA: TGCAGTGCTAGGGGGGGGACTCGAGAGACCCAGTACTTC. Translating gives CSARGGTRETQYF.

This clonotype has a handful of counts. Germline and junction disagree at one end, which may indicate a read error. Written as DNA, the CDR3 is TGTGCCAGCAGCTTGGACACCCAAGGGACCCAGTACTTC. This encodes CASSLDTQGTQYF. The chain joins TRBV7-7 to TRBJ2-5, with D possibly being TRBD1 (5 bases). Per the germline V gene, CDR1 is SSHAT and CDR2 is FNYEAQ (reference sequence). The CDR3 has 13 amino acids.

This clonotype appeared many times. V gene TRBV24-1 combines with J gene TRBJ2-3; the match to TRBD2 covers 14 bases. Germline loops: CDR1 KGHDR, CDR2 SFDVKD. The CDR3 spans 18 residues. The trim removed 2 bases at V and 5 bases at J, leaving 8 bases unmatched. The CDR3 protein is CATSDSGTSGRSGDTQYF. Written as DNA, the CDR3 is TGTGCCACCAGTGATTCCGGGACTAGCGGGAGAAGTGGAGATACGCAGTATTTT.

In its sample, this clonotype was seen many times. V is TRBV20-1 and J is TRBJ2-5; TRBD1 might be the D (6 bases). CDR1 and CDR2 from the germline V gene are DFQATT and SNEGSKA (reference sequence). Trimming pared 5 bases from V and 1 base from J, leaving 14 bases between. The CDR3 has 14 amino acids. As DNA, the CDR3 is TGCAGTGCTGGGGGCCGGGGATCCCAAGAGACCCAGTACTTC. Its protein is CSAGGRGSQETQYF.